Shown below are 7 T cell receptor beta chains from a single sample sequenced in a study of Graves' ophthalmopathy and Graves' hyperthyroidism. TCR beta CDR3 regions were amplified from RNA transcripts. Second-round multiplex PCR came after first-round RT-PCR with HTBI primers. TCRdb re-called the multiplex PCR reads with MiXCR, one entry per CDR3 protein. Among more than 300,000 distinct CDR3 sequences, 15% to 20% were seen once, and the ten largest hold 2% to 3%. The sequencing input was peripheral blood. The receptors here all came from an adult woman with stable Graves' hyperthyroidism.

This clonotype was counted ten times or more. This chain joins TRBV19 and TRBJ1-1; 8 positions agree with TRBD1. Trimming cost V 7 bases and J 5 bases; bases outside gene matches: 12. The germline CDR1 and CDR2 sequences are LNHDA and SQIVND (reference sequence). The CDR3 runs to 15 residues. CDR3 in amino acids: CASTVRTGRKTEAFF. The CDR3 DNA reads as TGTGCCAGTACAGTAAGGACAGGGAGGAAGACTGAAGCTTTCTTT.

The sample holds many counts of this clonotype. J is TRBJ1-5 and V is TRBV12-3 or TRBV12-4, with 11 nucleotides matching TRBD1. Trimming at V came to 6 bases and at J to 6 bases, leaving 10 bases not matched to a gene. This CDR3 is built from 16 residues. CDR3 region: CASSPDRGRYGQPQHF. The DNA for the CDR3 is TGTGCCAGCAGCCCGGACAGGGGGCGATACGGTCAGCCCCAGCATTTT.

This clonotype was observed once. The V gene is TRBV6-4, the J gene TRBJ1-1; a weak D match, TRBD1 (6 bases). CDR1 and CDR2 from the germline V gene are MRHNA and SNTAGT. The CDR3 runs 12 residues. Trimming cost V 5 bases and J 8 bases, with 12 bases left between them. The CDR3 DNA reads TGTGCCAGCAGTTTCGACGGGACAGAAGCTTTCTTT. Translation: CASSFDGTEAFF.

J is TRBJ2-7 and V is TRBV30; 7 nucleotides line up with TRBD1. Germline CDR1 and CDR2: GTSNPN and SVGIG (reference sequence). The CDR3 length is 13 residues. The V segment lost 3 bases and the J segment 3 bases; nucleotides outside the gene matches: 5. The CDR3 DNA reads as TGTGCCTGGAGCCCGGGACAGAGCTACGAGCAGTACTTC. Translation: CAWSPGQSYEQYF.

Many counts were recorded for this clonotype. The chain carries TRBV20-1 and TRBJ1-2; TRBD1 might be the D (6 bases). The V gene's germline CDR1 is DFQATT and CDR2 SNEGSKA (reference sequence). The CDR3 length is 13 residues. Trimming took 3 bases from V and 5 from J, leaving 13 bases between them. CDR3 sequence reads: CSARKDRGYGYTF. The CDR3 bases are TGCAGTGCTAGGAAGGACAGAGGATATGGCTACACCTTC.

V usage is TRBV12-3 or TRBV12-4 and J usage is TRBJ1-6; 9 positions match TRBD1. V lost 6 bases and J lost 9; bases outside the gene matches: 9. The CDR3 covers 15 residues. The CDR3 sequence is CASSPGQGVVSPLHF. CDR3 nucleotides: TGTGCCAGCAGCCCGGGACAGGGAGTCGTTTCACCCCTCCACTTT.

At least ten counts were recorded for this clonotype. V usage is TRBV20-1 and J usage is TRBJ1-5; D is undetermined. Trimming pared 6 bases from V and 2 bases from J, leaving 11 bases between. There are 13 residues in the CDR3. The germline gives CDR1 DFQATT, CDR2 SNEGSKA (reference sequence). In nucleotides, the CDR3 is TGCAGTGCACGTACTGGGCGCAATCAGCCCCAGCATTTT. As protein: CSARTGRNQPQHF.